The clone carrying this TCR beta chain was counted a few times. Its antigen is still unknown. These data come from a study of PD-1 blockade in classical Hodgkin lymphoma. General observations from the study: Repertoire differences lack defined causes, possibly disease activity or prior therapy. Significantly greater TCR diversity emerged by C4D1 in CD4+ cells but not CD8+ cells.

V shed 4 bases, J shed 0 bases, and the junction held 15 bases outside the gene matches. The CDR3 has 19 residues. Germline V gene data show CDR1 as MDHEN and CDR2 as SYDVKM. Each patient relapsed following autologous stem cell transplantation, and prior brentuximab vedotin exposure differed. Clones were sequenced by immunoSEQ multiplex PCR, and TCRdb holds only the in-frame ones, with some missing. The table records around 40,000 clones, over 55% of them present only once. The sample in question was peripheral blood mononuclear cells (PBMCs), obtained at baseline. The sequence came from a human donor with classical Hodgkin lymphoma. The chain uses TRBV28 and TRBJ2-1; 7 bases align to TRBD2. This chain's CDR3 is CASSSIDVFGEGSYNEQFF. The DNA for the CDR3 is TGTGCCAGCAGTTCTATCGACGTGTTCGGGGAGGGCTCCTACAATGAGCAGTTCTTC.